This TCR beta chain was identified in a study of human versus mouse CDR3 diversity and MHC coevolution. As for the study in general: Reportedly, immunoSEQ detects one in 200,000 T cells with minimized PCR bias.

V gave up 0 bases and J gave up 2 bases, with 14 bases separating them. Germline assignment: CDR1 KGHSH and CDR2 LQKENI. The CDR3 has 17 amino acids. Only in-frame clones appear in the TCRdb table, and some are missing; sequencing was by immunoSEQ multiplex PCR. The sample lists 75,000 to 90,000 clones; around 95% were seen once. This chain uses TRBV18 with TRBJ2-1; perhaps TRBD2 as D (5 bases). The sequenced material came from naive CD4+ T cells from blood. The subset denotes: CD45RO-negative CD62L-positive naive CD4 T cells. The sequence came from a person aged 25-75 years in good health. Here the CDR3 DNA reads TGTGCCAGCTCACCACCGATCGGAGCGGCCACCTACAATGAGCAGTTCTTC. This encodes CASSPPIGAATYNEQFF. Full variable domain (missing parts from reference TRBV18 and TRBJ2-1): NAGVMQNPRHLVRRRGQEARLRCSPMKGHSHVYWYRQLPEEGLKFMVYLQKENIIDESGMPKERFSAEFPKEGPSILRIQQVVRGDSAAYFCASSPPIGAATYNEQFFGPGTRLTVL.